Listed below are T cell receptor beta chains from one sample, sequenced in a study of T-cell reconstitution after alpha-beta-depleted transplantation in children. A single record per CDR3 protein comes from TCRdb applying MiXCR to the PCR reads. In the table there are tens of thousands of distinct CDR3 sequences, 13% to 15% of which are singletons. The starting material was PBMCs, mostly from graft donor cells, obtained 180 days after TCRalphabeta/CD19-depleted stem cell transplant. The source of these receptors is a male patient aged 2-15 years who had a stem cell transplant for acute lymphoblastic leukemia, so the T cells may come from the graft donor. CDR3s include the opening cysteine and the closing phenylalanine or tryptophan. D genes are given only for firm matches. Some rows have no size entry. The others give once, few or many, or a class for an expanded clone.

V,size,D,J,CDR3,DNA
TRBV11-2,-,-,TRBJ2-1,CASSAISGNNEQFF,TGTGCCAGCAGCGCCATATCCGGGAACAATGAGCAGTTCTTC
TRBV7-9,-,-,TRBJ2-7,CASSLSGLSPGEQYF,TGTGCCAGCAGCTTATCAGGATTATCCCCGGGGGAGCAGTACTTC
TRBV5-8,few,-,TRBJ2-1,CASSLGRTNEQFF,TGTGCCAGCAGCTTAGGGCGGACAAATGAGCAGTTCTTC
TRBV13,-,-,TRBJ1-1,CASSPGMSRNTEAFF,TGTGCCAGCAGCCCAGGGATGTCGAGAAACACTGAAGCTTTCTTT
TRBV7-9,-,-,TRBJ2-7,CASSSGLHYEQYF,TGTGCCAGCAGCTCTGGACTTCACTACGAGCAGTACTTC
TRBV6-1,few,-,TRBJ1-5,CASSIRAYSNQPQHF,TGTGCCAGCAGTATAAGGGCCTATAGCAATCAGCCCCAGCATTTT
TRBV14,-,TRBD2,TRBJ2-3,CASSPIAGVVDTQYF,TGTGCCAGCAGCCCAATAGCGGGGGTGGTAGATACGCAGTATTTT
TRBV20-1,many,-,TRBJ2-7,CSARLPMREQYF,TGCAGTGCTAGACTCCCCATGCGCGAGCAGTACTTC
TRBV9,-,-,TRBJ2-7,CASSPLGARSYEQYF,TGTGCCAGCAGCCCCCTAGGTGCCCGCTCCTACGAGCAGTACTTC
TRBV7-6,few,-,TRBJ2-6,CASSLAYRDVTVSGANVLTF,TGTGCCAGCAGCTTGGCTTACCGTGACGTGACTGTTTCTGGGGCCAACGTCCTGACTTTC
TRBV5-5,-,-,TRBJ2-1,CASSLVGGLNNEQFF,TGTGCCAGCAGCTTGGTAGGTGGGCTTAACAATGAGCAGTTCTTC
TRBV20-1,few,-,TRBJ2-3,CSARRPGLTDTQYF,TGCAGTGCTAGACGACCAGGGCTAACAGATACGCAGTATTTT
TRBV20-1,many,TRBD2,TRBJ2-5,CSASGIWRGGQETQYF,TGCAGTGCTAGTGGGATCTGGCGGGGGGGCCAAGAGACCCAGTACTTC